This T cell receptor beta chain appears in the sequencing data of a study of T cell responses to AZD1222 COVID-19 vaccine. This CDR3 is built from 15 residues. V lost 0 bases and J 7 bases, leaving 14 bases between the germline ends. CDR1 and CDR2 from the germline V gene are SGHRS and YFSETQ. TCRdb keeps only in-frame clones here, not all; method: immunoSEQ multiplex PCR. The profile covers around 88,000 clones, with roughly 88% appearing a single time and over 9% taken by the ten largest. The clonotype originates from an adult in good health. The material sequenced was peripheral blood, taken on day 0 of MenACWY control vaccination. The chain joins TRBV5-1 to TRBJ1-5; TRBD1 might be the D (6 bases). CDR3 sequence (DNA): TGCGCCAGCAGCTTGGTAGGGGACATCAACCAGCCCCAGCATTTT. Its protein is CASSLVGDINQPQHF.